These 27 T cell receptor beta chains came from one sample sequenced in a study of blood T cell repertoires in COVID-19. Only in-frame clones appear in the TCRdb table, and some are missing; sequencing was by immunoSEQ multiplex PCR. The sample has about 100,000 clones; roughly two thirds are singletons. The specimen sequenced was peripheral blood. The receptors were sampled from an older man with acute or convalescent COVID-19.

The V call is TRBV3-1 (or the pseudogene TRBV3-2), the J call TRBJ2-7; perhaps TRBD2 as D (6 bases). Trimming removed 2 bases from V and 9 bases from J, with 8 bases in between. Germline V gene data show CDR1 as LGHDT and CDR2 as YNNKEL (reference sequence). The CDR3 covers 11 residues. DNA of the CDR3: TGTGCCAGCAGCCAACGGGGGTGGCAGTACTTC. Translation: CASSQRGWQYF.

The chain couples TRBV7-9 to TRBJ2-3, with D tentatively TRBD2 (6 bases). V was shortened by 1 base and J by 6 bases, with 8 bases between the two germline ends. This CDR3 spans 13 amino acids. Germline CDR1 and CDR2: SEHNR and FQNEAQ (reference sequence). The CDR3 reads CASSLGLVDTQYF. Written as DNA, the CDR3 is TGTGCCAGCAGCTTAGGACTAGTTGATACGCAGTATTTT. Full variable domain (remainder filled in from reference TRBV7-9 and TRBJ2-3): DTGVSQNPRHKITKRGQNVTFRCDPISEHNRLYWYRQTLGQGPEFLTYFQNEAQLEKSRLLSDRFSAERPKGSFSTLEIQRTEQGDSAMYLCASSLGLVDTQYFGPGTRLTVL.

The V and J genes are TRBV5-1 and TRBJ2-7, with 13 bases aligning to TRBD2. J was trimmed by 4 bases and V by 3 bases; bases with no gene match: 4. The CDR3 has 15 residues. CDR1 is SGHRS, CDR2 YFSETQ, per germline. The CDR3 nucleotides read TGCGCCAGCAGCTGGTCACTAGCGGGAGGGTACGAGCAGTACTTC. Its translation: CASSWSLAGGYEQYF. Looking up the rest from reference TRBV5-1 and TRBJ2-7 gives the full variable domain: KAGVTQTPRYLIKTRGQQVTLSCSPISGHRSVSWYQQTPGQGLQFLFEYFSETQRNKGNFPGRFSGRQFSNSRSEMNVSTLELGDSALYLCASSWSLAGGYEQYFGPGTRLTVT.

The chain employs TRBV28 and TRBJ1-4, with 10 bases matching TRBD1. V trimming: 2 bases; J trimming: 3 bases; junction bases outside the gene matches: 3. CDR1 is MDHEN, CDR2 SYDVKM, per germline. The CDR3 totals 16 residues. The CDR3 DNA is TGTGCCAGCAGTTTAATTGGACAGGGGGCTAATGAAAAACTGTTTTTT. It yields the protein CASSLIGQGANEKLFF. The full variable domain, its missing parts supplied by reference TRBV28 and TRBJ1-4, is DVKVTQSSRYLVKRTGEKVFLECVQDMDHENMFWYRQDPGLGLRLIYFSYDVKMKEKGDIPEGYSVSREKKERFSLILESASTNQTSMYLCASSLIGQGANEKLFFGSGTQLSVL.

The chain has TRBV6-2 or TRBV6-3 and TRBJ2-7, with 7 nucleotides matching TRBD1. This CDR3 is built from 11 residues. Per the germline V gene, CDR1 is MNHEY and CDR2 is SVGEGT. J gave up 7 bases and V 5 bases, and 2 bases lay outside the gene matches. CDR3: CASSGRGEQYF. The CDR3 DNA reads as TGTGCCAGCAGTGGCAGGGGGGAGCAGTACTTC.

This chain links TRBV24-1 with TRBJ1-5, with D possibly matching TRBD1 (6 bases). There are 17 residues in the CDR3. The V end was cut by 4 bases, the J end by 2 bases, with 17 bases between. The germline V gene has CDR1 KGHDR and CDR2 SFDVKD. The chain's CDR3 is CATSDRAGVRGNQPQHF. The CDR3, as DNA: TGTGCCACCAGTGACCGTGCAGGGGTAAGGGGCAATCAGCCCCAGCATTTT.

V usage is TRBV6-5 and J usage is TRBJ1-1; no definite D call. The CDR3 runs 15 residues. Trimming took off 0 bases at V and 5 bases at J, with 13 bases between the two ends. CDR1 and CDR2 (germline): MNHEY, SVGAGI. The CDR3 is CASSYSGLRWTEAFF. CDR3 in DNA: TGTGCCAGCAGTTACTCCGGACTTCGTTGGACTGAAGCTTTCTTT.

The rearrangement links TRBV5-1 to TRBJ2-4; no clear D gene. With 0 bases removed from V and 3 bases from J, the gap between germline ends came to 7 bases. CDR1 and CDR2 (germline): SGHRS, YFSETQ. The CDR3 totals 14 residues. CDR3 loop: CASSLDRDKNIQYF. The CDR3 DNA sequence: TGCGCCAGCAGCTTGGACAGAGACAAAAACATTCAGTACTTC.

In its sample, this clone was seen a few times. The chain couples TRBV15 to TRBJ1-4; tentative D call: TRBD1 (6 bases). CDR1 and CDR2 (germline): LNHNV, YYDKDF (reference sequence). V dropped 0 bases and J dropped 2 bases, with 13 bases sitting between them. CDR3 length: 17 residues. The CDR3 is CATSREGATLTNEKLFF. CDR3 in DNA: TGTGCCACCAGCAGAGAGGGGGCAACTCTGACTAATGAAAAACTGTTTTTT.

V gene TRBV10-3 combines with J gene TRBJ2-2, with 8 bases that match TRBD1. Germline V CDR1 and CDR2: ENHRY, SYGVKD. This CDR3 region has 14 residues. With 10 bases clipped from V and 7 bases from J, the junction kept 11 bases outside the gene matches. The CDR3 sequence is CATSDRGRFGELFF. CDR3 in DNA: TGTGCCACCTCAGACAGGGGTCGTTTCGGGGAGCTGTTTTTT.

A note on this clone: One junction end does not reproduce the germline sequence, and a read error may be involved. Other DNA sequences in the same sample also yield this CDR3. The V call is TRBV28, the J call TRBJ2-6; 7 bases line up with TRBD1. Germline V CDR1 and CDR2: MDHEN, SYDVKM. The CDR3 contains 16 residues. The DNA of the CDR3 is TGTGCCAGTATTTCCGGGACAGTTGCTGGGGCCAACGTCTTGACTTTC. This translates into CASISGTVAGANVLTF.

The chain recombines TRBV5-6 with TRBJ2-7, with TRBD1 matching over 8 bases. V shed 4 bases and J 7 bases; nucleotides not matched to a gene: 4. In germline, CDR1 is SGHDT, CDR2 YYEEEE. The CDR3 contains 12 residues. CDR3 protein: CASSIGQGEQYF. The CDR3 coding sequence is TGTGCCAGCAGCATCGGACAGGGAGAGCAGTACTTC.

The chain is built from TRBV7-2 and TRBJ2-7; 7 bases map to TRBD2. CDR1 is SGHTA, CDR2 FQGNSA, per germline. This CDR3 spans 15 amino acids. J was trimmed by 1 base and V by 4 bases; bases with no gene match: 7. The CDR3 DNA sequence: TGTGCCAGCAGCTACGGCGCTAGCGGATCCTACGAGCAGTACTTC. Translation: CASSYGASGSYEQYF.

The sample holds a few counts of this clone. V is TRBV10-1 and J is TRBJ2-7; D gene ambiguous. V dropped 0 bases and J dropped 3 bases, with 6 bases sitting between them. This CDR3 region has 13 residues. Germline V gives CDR1 WNHNN, CDR2 SYGVQD (reference sequence). The CDR3 here is CASSESGIYEQYF. The CDR3 nucleotides are TGCGCCAGCAGTGAGTCCGGTATCTACGAGCAGTACTTC.

This clone was seen many times. The chain is built from TRBV24-1 and TRBJ2-1, with a weak D call TRBD2 (6 bases). Trimming left V 5 bases short and J 2 bases short, with 12 bases between. Germline V gives CDR1 KGHDR, CDR2 SFDVKD. This CDR3 contains 15 residues. The CDR3 reads CATSGAGGTYNEQFF. Written as DNA, the CDR3 is TGTGCCACCAGTGGAGCAGGCGGGACCTACAATGAGCAGTTCTTC.

The chain carries TRBV7-9 and TRBJ2-1, with D possibly TRBD2 on 5 matching bases. V shed 6 bases and J shed 4 bases, with 16 bases lying between them. This CDR3 contains 15 residues. Germline V gene data show CDR1 as SEHNR and CDR2 as FQNEAQ (reference sequence). The CDR3 reads CASSPLGVSYNEQFF. The DNA for the CDR3 is TGTGCCAGCAGTCCTTTGGGAGTGTCTTACAATGAGCAGTTCTTC. Full variable domain (missing parts from reference TRBV7-9 and TRBJ2-1): DTGVSQNPRHKITKRGQNVTFRCDPISEHNRLYWYRQTLGQGPEFLTYFQNEAQLEKSRLLSDRFSAERPKGSFSTLEIQRTEQGDSAMYLCASSPLGVSYNEQFFGPGTRLTVL.

This rearrangement joins TRBV11-2 to TRBJ2-4; the match to TRBD1 covers 9 bases. This CDR3 is built from 20 residues. V was clipped by 0 bases and J by 0 bases; unmatched bases: 12. CDR1 SGHAT and CDR2 FQNNGV come from the germline V gene. Here the CDR3 DNA reads TGTGCCAGCAGCTTAGATTGGGGACAGGGTACTAAACTAGCCAAAAACATTCAGTACTTC. It is translated as CASSLDWGQGTKLAKNIQYF.

The chain employs TRBV7-9 and TRBJ2-5; 9 positions match TRBD1. CDR3 length: 12 amino acids. Germline assignment: CDR1 SEHNR and CDR2 FQNEAQ (reference sequence). V lost 5 bases to trimming and J lost 7 bases; unmatched junction nucleotides: 2. CDR3 region: CASSQDRGTQYF. CDR3 DNA sequence: TGTGCCAGCAGCCAGGACAGGGGGACCCAGTACTTC. Based on the CDR3 plus reference TRBV7-9 and TRBJ2-5, the full variable domain is DTGVSQNPRHKITKRGQNVTFRCDPISEHNRLYWYRQTLGQGPEFLTYFQNEAQLEKSRLLSDRFSAERPKGSFSTLEIQRTEQGDSAMYLCASSQDRGTQYFGPGTRLLVL.

The chain carries TRBV11-2 and TRBJ2-1; no clear D. Germline CDR1 and CDR2: SGHAT and FQNNGV. This CDR3 spans 12 amino acids. The V end lost 4 bases, the J end lost 9 bases, and 10 bases lay between the germline ends. The CDR3 reads CASSYVYGEQFF. The CDR3 DNA is TGTGCCAGCAGCTATGTTTACGGTGAGCAGTTCTTC.

The chain carries TRBV27 and TRBJ1-2; 8 bases map to TRBD1. V trimming: 5 bases; J trimming: 8 bases; junction bases outside the gene matches: 7. Per the germline V gene, CDR1 is MNHEY and CDR2 is SMNVEV (reference sequence). The CDR3 has 13 residues. The CDR3 sequence is CASSPWDRSGYTF. In DNA, the CDR3 is TGTGCCAGCAGTCCCTGGGACAGGAGCGGCTACACCTTC.

The gene calls are TRBV7-3 and TRBJ2-1, with 9 bases identical to TRBD1. The trim removed 2 bases at V and 5 bases at J, leaving 7 bases unmatched. The germline gives CDR1 SGHTA, CDR2 FQGTGA. The CDR3 is 16 amino acids. This CDR3 is CASSLQSGQGNNEQFF. The CDR3 coding sequence is TGTGCCAGCAGCTTACAATCGGGACAGGGTAACAATGAGCAGTTCTTC.

This chain links TRBV3-1 (or the pseudogene TRBV3-2) with TRBJ2-1, with 9 bases identical to TRBD2. The CDR3 extends over 16 amino acids. Per germline, CDR1 LGHDT and CDR2 YNNKEL (reference sequence). V shed 0 bases, J shed 5 bases, and the junction held 5 bases outside the gene matches. CDR3 region: CASSQEGLAGHNEQFF. CDR3 nucleotide sequence: TGTGCCAGCAGCCAAGAAGGGCTAGCGGGGCACAATGAGCAGTTCTTC.

This clone was seen ten or more times. The rearrangement joins TRBV24-1 to TRBJ1-2; tentative D call: TRBD1 (6 bases). This CDR3 comprises 13 residues. From germline, CDR1 is KGHDR and CDR2 SFDVKD. V lost 9 bases and J lost 3, with 13 bases in between. The CDR3 sequence is CATRGGSDYGYTF. The CDR3, as DNA: TGTGCCACCCGGGGGGGCAGCGACTATGGCTACACCTTC.

This clone was seen only once. V usage is TRBV7-6 and J usage is TRBJ2-5; 13 bases are shared with TRBD2. Germline V lookup: CDR1 SGHVS, CDR2 FNYEAQ. The CDR3 length is 16 residues. The V and J ends lost 5 bases and 4 bases, in that order; junction bases with no gene match: 7. In nucleotides, the CDR3 is TGTGCCAGCAGCCCCGGGACTAGCGGGGAGGGAGAGACCCAGTACTTC. Translating gives CASSPGTSGEGETQYF. The entire variable domain, with the rest obtained from reference TRBV7-6 and TRBJ2-5, is as follows: GAGVSQSPRYKVTKRGQDVALRCDPISGHVSLYWYRQALGQGPEFLTYFNYEAQQDKSGLPNDRFSAERPEGSISTLTIQRTEQRDSAMYRCASSPGTSGEGETQYFGPGTRLLVL.

The chain links TRBV28 to TRBJ2-1; 7 nucleotides align to TRBD2. The CDR3 is 17 amino acids. Germline V gene lookup returns CDR1 MDHEN and CDR2 SYDVKM. Trimming at V came to 6 bases and at J to 0 bases, leaving 11 bases not matched to a gene. The CDR3: CASSLASGGSSYNEQFF. Here the CDR3 DNA reads TGTGCCAGCAGCTTGGCCTCCGGGGGGAGCTCCTACAATGAGCAGTTCTTC.

This sequence joins TRBV5-1 and TRBJ2-3, with TRBD2 as a possible D gene (6 bases). Germline V gene data show CDR1 as SGHRS and CDR2 as YFSETQ. Deletions cut 1 base from V and 0 bases from J, with 12 bases between. The CDR3 length is 16 residues. The CDR3 DNA reads TGCGCCAGCAGCTTGTTTGGCGGGGTGAGCACAGATACGCAGTATTTT. This codes for CASSLFGGVSTDTQYF.

This clone was observed a handful of times. The CDR3 DNA reads as TGTGCCTGGAGTCTTACAGGGCGAGGCTACACCTTC. This translates into CAWSLTGRGYTF. The genes are TRBV30 and TRBJ1-2; possibly TRBD1 for D (6 bases). This CDR3 comprises 12 residues. CDR1 is GTSNPN and CDR2 is SVGIG in the germline V gene (reference sequence). V was pared by 2 bases and J by 8 bases, with 12 bases between.